A single sample is the source of the 26 T cell receptor beta chains below, sequenced in a study of cytomegalovirus exposure and HLA in healthy donors. The PCR was carried out with 60 Vbeta primers and 13 Jbeta primers. The table came from immunoSEQ multiplex PCR; TCRdb's copy has only in-frame clones and leaves some out. Here the sample spans approximately 120,000 clones, around three quarters being singletons. Input material: PBMCs. These receptors all stem from a man aged 30-40 years in good health and CMV-seronegative.

This clone was observed a single time. Within the sample, other DNA sequences also encode this same CDR3. The rearrangement joins TRBV27 to TRBJ2-7; 9 bases are a match to TRBD2. This CDR3 is 15 amino acids long. CDR1 MNHEY and CDR2 SMNVEV come from the germline V gene (reference sequence). The V segment lost 1 base and the J segment 0 bases; nucleotides outside the gene matches: 1. CDR3 nucleotide sequence: TGTGCCAGCAGTTTATTAGCGGGAGCCTCCTACGAGCAGTACTTC. It is translated as CASSLLAGASYEQYF.

The chain employs TRBV9 and TRBJ2-5; 9 bases agree with TRBD1. Per germline, CDR1 SGDLS and CDR2 YYNGEE. The J segment lost 4 bases and the V segment lost 0 bases, leaving 4 bases of the junction unmatched. The CDR3 is 15 residues long. CDR3: CASSVGDRAGETQYF. The CDR3 DNA sequence: TGTGCCAGCAGCGTAGGGGACAGGGCCGGAGAGACCCAGTACTTC. Supplemented by reference TRBV9 and TRBJ2-5, the full variable domain reads DSGVTQTPKHLITATGQRVTLRCSPRSGDLSVYWYQQSLDQGLQFLIQYYNGEERAKGNILERFSAQQFPDLHSELNLSSLELGDSALYFCASSVGDRAGETQYFGPGTRLLVL.

Only one count was recorded for this clone. This rearrangement joins TRBV5-1 to TRBJ1-6, with 7 bases fitting TRBD1. The CDR3 has 13 amino acids. Trimming cost V 4 bases and J 8 bases; bases outside gene matches: 3. Germline V gene sequence: CDR1 SGHRS, CDR2 YFSETQ. The CDR3 loop reads CASSPGTDSPLHF. The CDR3 coding sequence is TGCGCCAGCAGCCCCGGGACAGATTCACCCCTCCACTTT.

The chain recombines TRBV6-6 with TRBJ1-5, with D possibly being TRBD1 (6 bases). CDR1 is MNHNY and CDR2 is SVGAGI in the germline V gene (reference sequence). The V and J ends lost 7 bases and 8 bases respectively, with 18 bases between them. The CDR3 sequence is 14 residues long. In DNA, the CDR3 is TGTGCCAGCACTTTAAGGGGGGGCGCGGAGCCCCAGCATTTT. It specifies CASTLRGGAEPQHF.

The rearrangement links TRBV28 to TRBJ1-1; D uncertain. Germline CDR1 MDHEN, CDR2 SYDVKM. The CDR3 consists of 12 residues. V dropped 3 bases and J dropped 6 bases, with 8 bases sitting between them. CDR3 nucleotide sequence: TGTGCCAGCAGTTTTGAGCCGGCTGAAGCTTTCTTT. It encodes CASSFEPAEAFF.

The genes are TRBV27 and TRBJ1-2; D not resolved. Deletions cut 4 bases from V and 2 bases from J, with 5 bases between. Germline CDR1 MNHEY, CDR2 SMNVEV (reference sequence). There are 12 residues in the CDR3. The CDR3 region is CASSSLNYGYTF. CDR3 DNA sequence: TGTGCCAGCAGTTCTCTAAACTATGGCTACACCTTC.

This chain uses TRBV6-1 with TRBJ2-3; 11 bases line up with TRBD1. The CDR3 totals 16 residues. Germline trimming cut 1 base from V and 4 bases from J; bases unmatched to any gene: 4. Germline CDR1 reads MNHNS; CDR2 reads SASEGT. CDR3 DNA: TGTGCCAGCAGTGAAGTGTGGACAGGGGGCTCAGATACGCAGTATTTT. Translating it yields CASSEVWTGGSDTQYF.

The chain has TRBV15 and TRBJ2-7, with no clear D. V lost 1 base and J lost 5, with 21 bases in between. Germline loops: CDR1 LNHNV, CDR2 YYDKDF (reference sequence). This CDR3 spans 17 amino acids. CDR3 amino acids: CATSRGVLAGTTDEQYF. The CDR3 DNA sequence: TGTGCCACCAGCAGAGGAGTGTTGGCTGGCACTACTGACGAGCAGTACTTC.

The V and J genes are TRBV9 and TRBJ2-1; the match to TRBD2 covers 8 bases. V lost 1 base and J lost 13; bases outside the gene matches: 7. The CDR3 consists of 13 residues. CDR1 SGDLS and CDR2 YYNGEE come from the germline V gene. DNA of the CDR3: TGTGCCAGCAGCGTATATGGCGGGGGGACCCAGTTCTTC. Translated, it gives CASSVYGGGTQFF.

This chain links TRBV28 with TRBJ2-7, with D possibly TRBD1 on 5 matching bases. CDR1 MDHEN and CDR2 SYDVKM come from the germline V gene. V lost 5 bases and J lost 0, with 23 bases in between. This CDR3 region has 18 residues. DNA of the CDR3: TGTGCCAGCAGTCTCGATCACGACAGCTCTGGTAGCTCCTACGAGCAGTACTTC. The encoded protein is CASSLDHDSSGSSYEQYF.

J is TRBJ1-1 and V is TRBV4-3, with a possible D match to TRBD1 (6 bases). With 4 bases removed from V and 8 bases from J, the gap between germline ends came to 14 bases. The V gene's germline CDR1 is LGHNA and CDR2 YSLEER. This CDR3 is 13 amino acids long. CDR3 sequence reads: CASSPLRGAEAFF. CDR3 coding DNA: TGCGCCAGCAGCCCGTTGCGGGGGGCGGAAGCTTTCTTT.

V usage is TRBV25-1 and J usage is TRBJ2-7; D ambiguous. CDR3 length: 15 residues. V lost 5 bases and J 4 bases, leaving 18 bases between the germline ends. Looked up from germline, CDR1 is MGHDK and CDR2 is SYGVNS. CDR3 DNA: TGTGCCAGCAGTTTCGTGCGGCGGAAAAATTACGAGCAGTACTTC. It yields the protein CASSFVRRKNYEQYF.

V and J are TRBV5-1 and TRBJ2-5, with D tentatively TRBD1 (6 bases). From germline, CDR1 is SGHRS and CDR2 YFSETQ. V was cut by 1 base and J by 7 bases, with 20 bases left in between. CDR3 length equals 16 residues. The CDR3 sequence is CASSLLERDRRGTQYF. The CDR3 DNA reads as TGCGCCAGCAGCTTGTTAGAGCGAGACCGCAGGGGGACCCAGTACTTC. The complete variable domain, with remaining parts taken from reference TRBV5-1 and TRBJ2-5, reads KAGVTQTPRYLIKTRGQQVTLSCSPISGHRSVSWYQQTPGQGLQFLFEYFSETQRNKGNFPGRFSGRQFSNSRSEMNVSTLELGDSALYLCASSLLERDRRGTQYFGPGTRLLVL.

V usage is TRBV7-2 and J usage is TRBJ1-4; no clear D. This CDR3 has 15 residues. Germline CDR1 SGHTA, CDR2 FQGNSA. V gave up 7 bases and J gave up 5 bases, with 17 bases separating them. CDR3: CASTVKGGRNEKLFF. The CDR3 nucleotides are TGTGCCAGCACAGTTAAGGGAGGGAGGAATGAAAAACTGTTTTTT.

CDR3 coding DNA: TGTGCCAGCATAGGAGTGAACACAGATACGCAGTATTTT. This sequence encodes CASIGVNTDTQYF. This chain joins TRBV6-1 and TRBJ2-3; D unresolved. This CDR3 region has 13 residues. CDR1 MNHNS and CDR2 SASEGT come from the germline V gene. The V gene lost 7 bases and the J gene lost 2 bases, with 10 bases spanning the gap.

The chain is built from TRBV7-2 and TRBJ1-6; no definite D call. The CDR3 has 11 amino acids. With 5 bases removed from V and 13 bases from J, the gap between germline ends came to 9 bases. Per germline, CDR1 SGHTA and CDR2 FQGNSA. The CDR3 reads CASSLGLPLHF. Here the CDR3 DNA reads TGTGCCAGCAGCCTGGGCTTGCCCCTCCACTTT.

This clone appeared a single time. Distinct nucleotide sequences in the sample also encode this CDR3. The CDR3 sequence: CASSEYGTGEGSPLHF. CDR3 bases: TGTGCCAGCAGTGAATACGGGACAGGGGAAGGTTCACCCCTCCACTTT. The chain links TRBV25-1 to TRBJ1-6, with 10 positions matching TRBD1. Trimming cost V 0 bases and J 9 bases; bases outside gene matches: 5. This CDR3 has 16 residues. CDR1 and CDR2 from the germline V gene are MGHDK and SYGVNS.

The rearrangement uses TRBV11-2 and TRBJ2-7; maybe TRBD1 (5 bases). The CDR3 is 15 amino acids. V lost 6 bases and J 5 bases, leaving 20 bases between the germline ends. Germline CDR1 and CDR2: SGHAT and FQNNGV. CDR3 sequence: CASRMGGWGQHEQYF. The CDR3 DNA reads as TGTGCCAGCAGGATGGGCGGCTGGGGCCAACACGAGCAGTACTTC.

The V and J genes are TRBV6-6 and TRBJ1-4, with D possibly matching TRBD1 (6 bases). The V gene's germline CDR1 is MNHNY and CDR2 SVGAGI (reference sequence). V dropped 0 bases and J dropped 4 bases, with 9 bases sitting between them. The CDR3 is 15 amino acids. Written as DNA, the CDR3 is TGTGCCAGCAGTTACTCGACAGGAGTTAATGAAAAACTGTTTTTT. Protein sequence: CASSYSTGVNEKLFF.

The rearrangement links TRBV7-2 to TRBJ2-2, with a tentative D call TRBD1 (5 bases). The CDR3 consists of 16 residues. V dropped 2 bases and J dropped 5 bases, with 15 bases sitting between them. CDR1 and CDR2 from the germline V gene are SGHTA and FQGNSA. CDR3 loop: CASSLYLPGWTGELFF. The CDR3 DNA follows: TGTGCCAGCAGCTTATATCTGCCAGGGTGGACCGGGGAGCTGTTTTTT.

The chain is built from TRBV4-3 and TRBJ2-7; tentative D call: TRBD2 (6 bases). V shed 3 bases and J shed 5 bases, with 14 bases lying between them. Germline-derived CDR1 and CDR2 are LGHNA and YSLEER. The CDR3 runs 14 residues. CDR3 in amino acids: CASSQALGGHEQYF. The CDR3 region has the DNA TGCGCCAGCAGCCAGGCCCTTGGAGGGCACGAGCAGTACTTC.

In DNA form, the CDR3 reads TGTGCCAGCAGCTTCGATTCTAGCGACTACAATGAGCAGTTCTTC. Amino acids: CASSFDSSDYNEQFF. The J gene is TRBJ2-1, the V gene TRBV11-3, with a possible D match to TRBD2 (6 bases). The germline V gene has CDR1 SGHNT and CDR2 YENEEA. Trimming took 3 bases from V and 3 from J, leaving 12 bases between them. CDR3 length: 15 residues.

This clone has just one count. The V call is TRBV5-6, the J call TRBJ1-1; possibly TRBD1 for D (5 bases). V was clipped by 4 bases and J by 10 bases, with 11 bases between them. CDR3 length: 11 amino acids. Per germline, CDR1 SGHDT and CDR2 YYEEEE. The chain's CDR3 is CASSRGRGAFF. The CDR3 nucleotides read TGTGCCAGCAGCCGCGGTAGGGGAGCTTTCTTT.

The gene calls are TRBV18 and TRBJ1-5; D not certain. The CDR3 length is 13 residues. CDR1 and CDR2 (germline): KGHSH, LQKENI. V was trimmed by 4 bases and J by 9 bases, leaving 13 bases between them. The CDR3 spells CASSLGPEGPQHF. The CDR3 bases are TGTGCCAGCTCACTGGGTCCAGAGGGGCCCCAGCATTTT.

The rearrangement links TRBV10-2 to TRBJ2-1, with 11 positions matching TRBD1. CDR1 is WSHSY, CDR2 SAAADI, per germline. J was trimmed by 7 bases and V by 6 bases; bases with no gene match: 17. The CDR3 loop spans 18 amino acids. CDR3 sequence reads: CASSGTGGIRIGTNEQFF. The CDR3 nucleotides are TGCGCCAGCAGCGGGACAGGGGGTATCCGTATAGGAACGAATGAGCAGTTCTTC.

This clone was recorded only once. V is TRBV6-5 and J is TRBJ1-2; 7 bases are a match to TRBD1. V gave up 0 bases and J gave up 8 bases; unmatched junction bases: 12. Germline V lookup: CDR1 MNHEY, CDR2 SVGAGI. The length of the CDR3 is 16 residues. CDR3 in DNA: TGTGCCAGCAGTTACTCGAGATTCGGGACAGTGGGCGGCTACACCTTC. It translates to CASSYSRFGTVGGYTF.